Here is one TCR beta chain with its context. What it recognizes is unknown. Distinct nucleotide sequences in the sample also encode this CDR3. This sample is part of a study of cytomegalovirus exposure and HLA in healthy donors. The overall study: A preliminary data release comprised 80 million to 95 million unique TCRs obtained from HLA-typed donors. Study-level findings and limits: Accurate predictions that matched the HLA-A and HLA-B alleles of most subjects were reportedly made from TCR beta sequences. As a later analysis showed, a missense DCLRE1C variant was linked to trimming of TCR beta V- and J-genes. HLA alleles showed associations with roughly 17,000 TCR beta sequences in a later analysis, at a 0.05 false discovery rate.

V lost 0 bases to trimming and J lost 13 bases, with 16 bases between them. CDR1 is MNHEY and CDR2 is SVGAGI in the germline V gene. The CDR3 covers 15 residues. PCR was performed using 60 Vbeta and 13 Jbeta primers. TCRdb's copy holds only in-frame clones and misses some; the assay was immunoSEQ multiplex PCR. The sample consists of over 50,000 clones, roughly 90% of them appearing once. The source material was PBMCs. The source of this sequence is a man under 40 in good health and CMV-seropositive. The rearrangement uses TRBV6-5 and TRBJ1-6; D unresolved. The CDR3 loop reads CASSYSTTIPSPLHF. Here the CDR3 DNA reads TGTGCCAGCAGTTACTCGACTACCATCCCCTCGCCCCTCCACTTT.